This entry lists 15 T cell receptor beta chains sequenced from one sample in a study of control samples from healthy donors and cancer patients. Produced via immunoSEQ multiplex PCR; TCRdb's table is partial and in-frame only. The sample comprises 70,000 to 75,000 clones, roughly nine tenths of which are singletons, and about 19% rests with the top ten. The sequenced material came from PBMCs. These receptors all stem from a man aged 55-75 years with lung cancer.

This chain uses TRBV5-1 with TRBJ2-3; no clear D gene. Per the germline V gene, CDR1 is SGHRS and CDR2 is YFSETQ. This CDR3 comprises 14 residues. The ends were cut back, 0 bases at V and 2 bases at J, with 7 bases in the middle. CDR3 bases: TGCGCCAGCAGCTTGGCCGTGATCACAGATACGCAGTATTTT. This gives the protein CASSLAVITDTQYF.

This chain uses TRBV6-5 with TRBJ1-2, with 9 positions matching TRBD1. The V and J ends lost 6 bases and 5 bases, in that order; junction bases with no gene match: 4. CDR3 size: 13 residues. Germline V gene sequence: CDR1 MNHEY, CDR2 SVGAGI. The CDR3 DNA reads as TGTGCCAGCAGCTGGACAGGGGATTATGGCTACACCTTC. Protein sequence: CASSWTGDYGYTF.

The CDR3 DNA is TGCAGCGTTGAAGGGAAGGAGGGCACTGAAGCTTTCTTT. Its protein is CSVEGKEGTEAFF. The rearrangement uses TRBV29-1 and TRBJ1-1; D is undetermined. Per germline, CDR1 SQVTM and CDR2 ANQGSEA. CDR3 length: 13 residues. V lost 1 base, J lost 4 bases, and 10 bases lay in between.

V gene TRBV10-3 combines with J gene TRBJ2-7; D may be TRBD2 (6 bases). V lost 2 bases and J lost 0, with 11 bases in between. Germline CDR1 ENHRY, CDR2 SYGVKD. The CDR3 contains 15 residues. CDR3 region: CAISEGGDLSYEQYV. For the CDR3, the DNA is TGTGCCATCAGTGAGGGCGGGGACCTCTCCTACGAGCAGTACGTC.

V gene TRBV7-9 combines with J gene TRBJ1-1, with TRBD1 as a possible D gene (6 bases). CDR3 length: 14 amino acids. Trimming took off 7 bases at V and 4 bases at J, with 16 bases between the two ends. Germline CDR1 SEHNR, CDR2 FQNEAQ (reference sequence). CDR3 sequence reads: CASTNGVGGTEAFF. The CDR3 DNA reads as TGTGCCAGCACCAACGGCGTAGGGGGCACTGAAGCTTTCTTT.

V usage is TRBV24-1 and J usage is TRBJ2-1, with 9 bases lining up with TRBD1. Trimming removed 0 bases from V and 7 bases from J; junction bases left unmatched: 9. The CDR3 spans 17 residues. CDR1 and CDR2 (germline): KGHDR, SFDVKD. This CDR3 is CATSDLAPGQGRNEQFF. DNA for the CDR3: TGTGCCACCAGTGATTTGGCCCCCGGACAGGGGAGGAATGAGCAGTTCTTC.

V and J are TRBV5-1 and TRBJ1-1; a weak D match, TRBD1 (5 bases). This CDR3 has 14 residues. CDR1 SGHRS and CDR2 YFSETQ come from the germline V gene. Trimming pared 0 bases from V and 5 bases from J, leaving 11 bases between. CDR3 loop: CASSLVGEDTEAFF. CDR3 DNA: TGCGCCAGCAGCTTGGTGGGGGAAGATACTGAAGCTTTCTTT.

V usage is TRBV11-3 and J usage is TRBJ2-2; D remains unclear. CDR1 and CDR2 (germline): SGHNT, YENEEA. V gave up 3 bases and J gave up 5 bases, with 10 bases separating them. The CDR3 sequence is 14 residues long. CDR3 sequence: CASSFQGQTGELFF. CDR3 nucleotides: TGTGCCAGCAGCTTCCAAGGTCAAACCGGGGAGCTGTTTTTT.

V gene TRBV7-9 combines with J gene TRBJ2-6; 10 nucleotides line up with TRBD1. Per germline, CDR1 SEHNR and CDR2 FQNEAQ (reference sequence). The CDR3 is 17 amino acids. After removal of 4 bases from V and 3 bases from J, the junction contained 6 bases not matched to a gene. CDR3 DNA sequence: TGTGCCAGCAGCTCCTCGACAGGGGGCTATGGGGCCAACGTCCTGACTTTC. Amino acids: CASSSSTGGYGANVLTF.

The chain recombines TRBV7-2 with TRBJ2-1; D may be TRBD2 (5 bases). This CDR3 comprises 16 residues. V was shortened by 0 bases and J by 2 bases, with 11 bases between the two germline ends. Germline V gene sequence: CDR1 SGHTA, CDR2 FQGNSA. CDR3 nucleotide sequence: TGTGCCAGCAGCTTAGCGAAGGAGGTTCCCTACAATGAGCAGTTCTTC. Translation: CASSLAKEVPYNEQFF. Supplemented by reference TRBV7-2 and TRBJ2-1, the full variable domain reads GAGVSQSPSNKVTEKGKDVELRCDPISGHTALYWYRQSLGQGLEFLIYFQGNSAPDKSGLPSDRFSAERTGGSVSTLTIQRTQQEDSAVYLCASSLAKEVPYNEQFFGPGTRLTVL.

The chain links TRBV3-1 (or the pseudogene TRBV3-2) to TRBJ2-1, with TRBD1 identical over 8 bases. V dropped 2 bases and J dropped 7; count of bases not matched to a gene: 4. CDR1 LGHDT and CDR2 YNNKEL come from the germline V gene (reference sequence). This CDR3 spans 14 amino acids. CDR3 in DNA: TGTGCCAGCAGCCAAACAGGGGGTCGGAATGAGCAGTTCTTC. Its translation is CASSQTGGRNEQFF.

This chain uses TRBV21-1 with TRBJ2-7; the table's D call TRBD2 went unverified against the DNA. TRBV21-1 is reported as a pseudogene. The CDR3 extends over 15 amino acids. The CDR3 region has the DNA TGTGCCAGCAGCGGAGACGGCAGGGTCGGAGGGGAGCAGTACGTC. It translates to CASSGDGRVGGEQYV.

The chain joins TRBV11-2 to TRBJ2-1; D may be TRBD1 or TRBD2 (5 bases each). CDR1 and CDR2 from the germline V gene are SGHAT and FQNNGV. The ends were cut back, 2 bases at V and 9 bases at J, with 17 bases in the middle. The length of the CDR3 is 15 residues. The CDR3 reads CASSLTGTALSEQFF. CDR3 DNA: TGTGCCAGCAGCTTAACCGGGACGGCCTTATCTGAGCAGTTCTTC.

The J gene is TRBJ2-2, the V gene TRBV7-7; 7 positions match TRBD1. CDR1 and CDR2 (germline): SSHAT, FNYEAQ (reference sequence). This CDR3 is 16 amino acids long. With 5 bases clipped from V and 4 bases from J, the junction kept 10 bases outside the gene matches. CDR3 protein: CASSHGQASSTGELFF. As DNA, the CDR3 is TGTGCCAGCAGCCACGGACAGGCCTCATCCACCGGGGAGCTGTTTTTT. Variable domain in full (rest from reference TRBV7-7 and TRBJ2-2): GAGVSQSPRYKVTKRGQDVTLRCDPISSHATLYWYQQALGQGPEFLTYFNYEAQPDKSGLPSDRFSAERPEGSISTLTIQRTEQRDSAMYRCASSHGQASSTGELFFGEGSRLTVL.

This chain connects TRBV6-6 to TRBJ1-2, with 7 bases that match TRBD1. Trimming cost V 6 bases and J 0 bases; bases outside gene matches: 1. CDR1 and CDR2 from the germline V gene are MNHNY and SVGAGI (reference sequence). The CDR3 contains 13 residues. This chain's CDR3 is CASRTGSNYGYTF. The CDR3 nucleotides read TGTGCCAGCAGGACAGGGTCTAACTATGGCTACACCTTC.